This T cell receptor (beta chain) was captured in a study of PD-1 blockade in classical Hodgkin lymphoma. Germline V gene lookup returns CDR1 LNHDA and CDR2 SQIVND (reference sequence). Trimming left V 3 bases short and J 8 bases short, with 10 bases between. The CDR3 contains 13 residues. The study's findings and limits: Prior therapy or disease activity may underlie the repertoire differences, whose causes remain undefined. TCR diversity at baseline was reported to be reduced in newly diagnosed patients relative to healthy donors. Lower baseline TCR diversity marked trial partial responders and progressors.

Following autologous stem cell transplantation, relapse occurred in every patient, and exposure to brentuximab vedotin varied. The data were produced by immunoSEQ multiplex PCR, yet TCRdb's version contains in-frame clones alone and is incomplete. Here the sample spans under 110,000 clones, approximately 90% being singletons. With respect to this clone: What it binds is unknown.

The sequences come from peripheral blood mononuclear cells (PBMCs), collected before the second cycle of nivolumab. V is TRBV19 and J is TRBJ1-4; D call uncertain. This TCR derives from a human donor with classical Hodgkin lymphoma. The DNA for the CDR3 is TGTGCCAGTAGTATGTCCTTGGGGGAAAAACTGTTTTTT. Translation: CASSMSLGEKLFF.